These 4 T cell receptor beta chains came from one sample sequenced in a study of T cells after posttransplantation cyclophosphamide. The repertoire was sequenced with immunoSEQ multiplex PCR; TCRdb's copy has only in-frame clones and lacks some. The repertoire consists of several thousand clones, none detected only once. A marrow graft followed busulfan-fludarabine conditioning, with cyclophosphamide on days +3 and +4. The material sequenced was PBMCs, taken after allogeneic stem cell transplant with posttransplant cyclophosphamide. These receptors came from a male patient aged 45 to 59 who received an allogeneic stem cell transplant from an unrelated donor, was CMV-positive, and had acute GVHD only. Part of the T cell pool may stem from the graft donor.

This clone showed up many times. V usage is TRBV19 and J usage is TRBJ1-5; weak D call: TRBD1 (6 bases). V lost 2 bases, J lost 2 bases, and 10 bases lay in between. CDR3 length: 15 residues. The germline V gene encodes CDR1 LNHDA and CDR2 SQIVND (reference sequence). The CDR3 here is CASSIIRTGNQPQHF. Here the CDR3 DNA reads TGTGCCAGTAGTATAATCCGGACAGGCAATCAGCCCCAGCATTTT. The full variable domain, with the rest looked up from reference TRBV19 and TRBJ1-5, is DGGITQSPKYLFRKEGQNVTLSCEQNLNHDAMYWYRQDPGQGLRLIYYSQIVNDFQKGDIAEGYSVSREKKESFPLTVTSAQKNPTAFYLCASSIIRTGNQPQHFGDGTRLSIL.

Many counts were recorded for this clone. This chain joins TRBV6-1 and TRBJ2-3; no definite D call. Germline CDR1 is MNHNS and CDR2 is SASEGT. The V and J ends lost 7 bases and 3 bases respectively, with 11 bases between them. The CDR3 consists of 13 residues. In DNA, the CDR3 is TGTGCCAGCACCGCAGGAACTACAGATACGCAGTATTTT. Protein: CASTAGTTDTQYF.

The sample holds many counts of this clone. The genes are TRBV30 and TRBJ1-2; 8 nucleotides line up with TRBD1. With V trimmed by 2 bases and J by 4 bases, 3 bases remained unmatched. CDR3 length: 13 residues. The germline gives CDR1 GTSNPN, CDR2 SVGIG (reference sequence). DNA for the CDR3: TGTGCCTGGAGTCAGGGGGCGGGCTATGGCTACACCTTC. Its protein product is CAWSQGAGYGYTF.

This rearrangement joins TRBV7-6 to TRBJ2-3, with D uncertain. The CDR3 loop spans 15 amino acids. Per germline, CDR1 SGHVS and CDR2 FNYEAQ. V lost 1 base and J lost 4, with 12 bases in between. CDR3 coding DNA: TGTGCCAGCAGCTTAGGAACAGACAACGCAGATACGCAGTATTTT. Its translation is CASSLGTDNADTQYF.